This T cell receptor beta chain is drawn from a study of T cell repertoires in cytomegalovirus infection (dated by TCRdb to between 2019 and 2020). Regarding the study in general: The HLA type of each donor mattered for the analysis, because public TCR beta signatures pointed to carriage of CMV infection along with the matching HLA type. Overall study outcomes, separate from this receptor: The ex vivo response was dominated by HLA-C-restricted CMV-specific TCR beta clonotypes, which also provided the single most frequent clonotype in two of eight donors. In both this cohort and an independent roughly 350-donor cohort, the cumulative frequency of public TCR beta family members distinguished carriers of CMV infection plus the relevant HLA type.

This clonotype turned up a few times. Its binding antigen is unknown. No qualities accompany the bases; no much larger clone lies one base away. V drops 7 bases and J drops 6 bases, leaving 16 bases in between. From the cysteine up to the phenylalanine, the CDR3 has a length of 14 residues. This entry keeps only the CDR3 DNA: 42 bases, framed from base 1. The germline V gene (reference sequence) yields LNHDA for CDR1 and SQIVND for CDR2. The sequencer was an Illumina HiSeq 1500. TCRdb took the public reads, trimmed them with fastp at Q25, ran MiXCR for clone calling and kept in-frame beta chains. All rows with the same CDR3 protein become a single entry with the most common DNA and genes. Recorded for this sample are more than 50,000 distinct CDR3 sequences; roughly 34% of them occurred a single time. Jointly, the top ten make up 65% to 80% of the sample.

This sequence uses TRBV19 and TRBJ2-1; a tentative D match to TRBD2 spans 6 bases. The receptor comes from a human donor in good health (CMV status not recorded). Some clones in this sample may be carry-over from other donors' samples. The sample comprised PBMCs, sequenced either directly or after in vitro stimulation (not recorded which). The DNA is as follows: TGTGCCAGTACCCCCCGGCCCGGGGGCAATGAGCAGTTCTTC. The encoded protein is CASTPRPGGNEQFF.